This T cell receptor beta chain was recorded in a study of blood T cell repertoires in COVID-19 (dated by TCRdb to the early 2020s). For context, the study as a whole: Samples from collaborators originated in the United States, Italy and Spain and spanned both the acute and convalescent phases of COVID-19. The material from the prospective study consisted of cDNA or gDNA derived from T cells, B-cell-depleted T cells, or PBMCs. Deeply sampled blood TCRbeta repertoires from subjects exposed to, actively infected with, or recovered from COVID-19 were included in the dataset. The repertoires were made available in a free public database intended to serve as a resource for research on the immune response to SARS-CoV-2. The samples were drawn from two sources: the first 160 participants of the ongoing ImmuneRACE study, and 1,254 subjects contributed by 6 global collaborators. Nearly every sample came with metadata listing a de-identified subject ID, COVID-19 status, age in years and sex. Where HLA class I and class II types were available, the types were taken from metadata supplied by the sample provider, not from assay-based typing.

In the prospective study, participants were about 18 to 95 years old, resided in 25 or so geographic areas of the United States, and were enrolled through a virtual design. In the prospective study, cohorts were assigned on the basis of participant-reported clinical history obtained from a screening survey and a study questionnaire. Recovered participants in ImmuneRACE Cohort 3 were defined as having two consecutive negative NP/OP PCR tests, clearance from a healthcare professional, or resolution of symptoms. Mobile phlebotomists in the prospective study collected whole blood, serum and a nasopharyngeal or oropharyngeal swab from every participant. Additional blood draws and questionnaires over an approximately 2-month period could optionally be provided by prospective study participants. Before DNA extraction, blood samples from the prospective study were shipped at room temperature or frozen.

CDR3 length: 15 amino acids, cysteine to phenylalanine. Only CDR3 DNA remains: 45 bases, in frame from the first base. Taken from the germline V gene (reference sequence), the CDR1 and CDR2 loops are LGHDT and YNNKEL. Germline trimming: 1 base from V, 10 bases from J; junction bases outside gene matches: 12. Concerning this clone: Its antigen is currently not known. One base away there is no much larger clone; base qualities are not given.

Beyond this particular receptor, the publication reports: Clinical and demographic metadata were provided uncurated, with the amount varying by source and participant.

TCRbeta CDR3 regions were amplified from genomic DNA using the immunoSEQ Assay, a bias-controlled multiplex PCR. Per the source publication's procedure: The number of nucleated cells in each sample was estimated from the amplification of reference gene primers within the assay. To quantify the absolute abundance of each unique TCRbeta CDR3 rearrangement, sequence reads were collapsed and filtered. For each sample, productive Simpson clonality was calculated as the square root of Simpson's diversity index over productive rearrangements. TCRdb provides this immuneACCESS table in a form limited to in-frame rearrangements. Some clones are lacking; in checked studies, under half of them reflect an unresolved V gene, and why the rest are absent is not known. The V and J calls and clone size come from that table; D and trimming were worked out from the DNA. Recorded for this sample are almost 500,000 clones; approximately 90% of them occurred a single time. The ten largest account for just over 8% of the sample.

Recombination linked TRBV3-1 (or the pseudogene TRBV3-2) to TRBJ2-7; 8 bases in the middle match TRBD1. Sequenced input: PBMCs or T cells enriched from blood (not recorded which). This clonotype was sampled from a woman aged 55-69 years who had recovered from COVID-19. The nucleotide sequence reads as follows: TGTGCCAGCAGCCAAGTCGTCAGGGGGCGGGCAGGCCAGTACTTC. Protein translation: CASSQVVRGRAGQYF.